The 7 T cell receptor beta chains presented below share a single source sample, sequenced in a study of control samples from healthy donors and cancer patients. This table comes from immunoSEQ multiplex PCR, and its TCRdb copy is limited to in-frame clones, with some not included. The sample lists 110,000 or so clones, approximately 82% occurring once. Sequenced input: blood. All receptors come from a man between 18 and 29 years old in good health.

This clone was seen many times. The rearrangement links TRBV9 to TRBJ2-2, with 10 bases aligning to TRBD1. Germline V gene data show CDR1 as SGDLS and CDR2 as YYNGEE. The CDR3 length is 14 residues. V was clipped by 4 bases and J by 6 bases; unmatched bases: 3. For the CDR3, the DNA is TGTGCCAGCAGCCCGGGACAGGGGTCCGGGGAGCTGTTTTTT. Protein: CASSPGQGSGELFF.

There are a few counts of this clone. The chain recombines TRBV5-4 with TRBJ2-7; TRBD1 matches 7 bases. The CDR3 is made up of 13 amino acids. In germline, CDR1 is SGHNT, CDR2 YYREEE (reference sequence). V shed 3 bases, J shed 5 bases, and the junction held 5 bases outside the gene matches. The CDR3 region has the DNA TGTGCCAGCAGCTCACAACAGGGGCACGAGCAGTACGTC. Its protein is CASSSQQGHEQYV.

J is TRBJ1-5 and V is TRBV5-6; D not certain. Germline V lookup: CDR1 SGHDT, CDR2 YYEEEE. Trimming pared 4 bases from V and 5 bases from J, leaving 19 bases between. The CDR3 is 16 residues long. The CDR3 region has the DNA TGTGCCAGCAGCCAAGGGTACCCGGGCGACGATCAGCCCCAGCATTTT. It encodes CASSQGYPGDDQPQHF.

The V call is TRBV5-6, the J call TRBJ1-2; tentative D call: TRBD1 (5 bases). This CDR3 is built from 13 residues. V lost 3 bases, J lost 4 bases, and 10 bases lay in between. Germline V gives CDR1 SGHDT, CDR2 YYEEEE. CDR3 amino acids: CASSSTARYGYTF. DNA for the CDR3: TGTGCCAGCAGCTCGACAGCTCGCTATGGCTACACCTTC.

This rearrangement joins TRBV7-2 to TRBJ2-7, with a possible D match to TRBD1 (6 bases). This CDR3 is 15 amino acids long. Trimming took 6 bases from V and 3 from J, leaving 18 bases between them. Germline lookup yields CDR1 SGHTA and CDR2 FQGNSA. CDR3 residues: CASRRNGQTIYEQYF. CDR3 DNA sequence: TGTGCCAGCAGAAGAAACGGACAGACCATCTACGAGCAGTACTTC.

This clone was seen a handful of times. The gene calls are TRBV11-2 and TRBJ2-7; TRBD1 agrees at 7 bases. The CDR3 contains 14 residues. The germline V gene encodes CDR1 SGHAT and CDR2 FQNNGV. V shed 1 base, J shed 4 bases, and the junction held 4 bases outside the gene matches. The CDR3: CASSLVRQGYEQYF. CDR3 bases: TGTGCCAGCAGCTTAGTGAGACAGGGATACGAGCAGTACTTC.

This clone was seen only once. This sequence joins TRBV28 and TRBJ1-1, with TRBD1 matching over 10 bases. Trimming took 6 bases from V and 1 from J; bases not matched to a gene: 2. Germline V gene lookup returns CDR1 MDHEN and CDR2 SYDVKM. The CDR3 totals 14 residues. The CDR3 spells CASSWTGGNTEAFF. DNA for the CDR3: TGTGCCAGCAGCTGGACAGGGGGGAACACTGAAGCTTTCTTT.